Listed below are T cell receptor beta chains from one sample, sequenced in a study of blood T cell repertoires in COVID-19. The method was immunoSEQ multiplex PCR; TCRdb's version includes in-frame clones alone and lacks a portion of them. This table holds 250,000 to 300,000 clones, 88% found once. Material: peripheral blood. The receptors were sampled from a woman aged 25 to 39 with COVID-19, enrolled during active disease. Each CDR3 is given with its conserved first and last residue. Fields, in order: J gene, V gene, D gene, CDR3 protein. A D gene is named only where the DNA matches it firmly.

>TRBJ2-5|TRBV5-6|TRBD2
CASSVREVESIQETQYF
>TRBJ2-7|TRBV6-2/TRBV6-3|-
CASSYSNSYEQYF
>TRBJ2-7|TRBV18|TRBD1
CASHGQGAGEQYF
>TRBJ2-5|TRBV11-2|-
CASSSYGGSQETQYF
>TRBJ2-7|TRBV2|TRBD2
CASRLAGGFSYEQYF
>TRBJ2-7|TRBV29-1|TRBD2
CSVGAGLAGDLQYF
>TRBJ1-5|TRBV7-2|-
CASSLDGQIDQPQHF
>TRBJ1-5|TRBV6-2/TRBV6-3|TRBD1
CASSRRRGQGAFNQPQHF
>TRBJ2-5|TRBV5-6|TRBD1
CASSLLAGGGVETQYF
>TRBJ2-1|TRBV10-3|TRBD1
CAISRQGASIYNEQFF
>TRBJ1-5|TRBV29-1|-
CSVAGGSNQPQHF
>TRBJ1-2|TRBV5-1|TRBD1
CASSLGQGRGYTF
>TRBJ1-5|TRBV6-5|TRBD1
CASKGARDQPQHF
>TRBJ2-2|TRBV15|-
CATSRAGSRAGELFF
>TRBJ2-3|TRBV4-3|TRBD1
CASSQTGASTDTQYF
>TRBJ2-1|TRBV6-5|-
CASSQRREYNEQFF
>TRBJ2-7|TRBV11-2|TRBD2
CASSLGGGRPPYEQYF
>TRBJ1-5|TRBV5-6|-
CASSLTGGLSNQPQHF
>TRBJ2-7|TRBV2|-
CASSGVLVLQEREQYF
>TRBJ1-2|TRBV6-1|TRBD1
CASSEGRAQGAGYGYTF
>TRBJ1-6|TRBV5-1|-
CASSFGQENSPLHF
>TRBJ2-7|TRBV4-2|TRBD2
CASSQGRLADEQYF
>TRBJ2-3|TRBV5-6|TRBD2
CASSLERDPADTQYF
>TRBJ2-3|TRBV15|-
CATSRDRDTRTDTQYF
>TRBJ1-5|TRBV30|-
CAWRTSRDQPQHF
>TRBJ2-1|TRBV5-1|-
CASSTTGGSYNEQFF
>TRBJ1-1|TRBV28|-
CASNSEGAEAFF
>TRBJ1-3|TRBV6-5|-
CASSFRQASGNTIYF
>TRBJ1-5|TRBV28|-
CASSLSGGLQPQHF
>TRBJ1-1|TRBV7-8|TRBD1
CASRTGGSGTEAFF
>TRBJ2-1|TRBV3-1/TRBV3-2|TRBD1
CASSQVRARGRFGGSYNEQFF
>TRBJ2-3|TRBV7-9|TRBD2
CASSLAPGGSPPDTQYF
>TRBJ2-7|TRBV5-1|TRBD1
CASSSGQGGYEQYF
>TRBJ2-2|TRBV7-2|TRBD1
CASSLGQGARELFF
>TRBJ2-5|TRBV5-4|TRBD2
CASSTGLAGETQYF
>TRBJ2-1|TRBV9|TRBD1
CASSARTGVAYNEQFF
>TRBJ1-2|TRBV7-6|TRBD1
CASSLVVRDRGSGGYTF
>TRBJ1-2|TRBV9|TRBD1
CASSVVDRGYGYTF
>TRBJ1-2|TRBV28|TRBD1
CASSFDDRGRNYGYTF
>TRBJ1-2|TRBV7-6|-
CASSPEGGNGYTF
>TRBJ1-5|TRBV19|-
CASSMSRISRGYRNQPQHF
>TRBJ2-3|TRBV4-1|-
CASSPAQGRTDTQYF
>TRBJ2-1|TRBV5-1|TRBD2
CASRRAGEPYNEQFF
>TRBJ2-7|TRBV15|TRBD2
CATSISGAYEQYF
>TRBJ1-4|TRBV25-1|-
CASRRNEKLFF
>TRBJ2-7|TRBV4-2|TRBD1
CASSHRTGFSYEQYF
>TRBJ2-1|TRBV10-1|TRBD2
CASSSGRRGGNEQFF
>TRBJ2-5|TRBV11-2|-
CASSSGQLRETQYF
>TRBJ2-5|TRBV24-1|-
CATSAPEQGETQYF
>TRBJ2-2|TRBV19|TRBD2
CASSYGTSRNTGELFF
>TRBJ2-7|TRBV7-2|TRBD1
CASSPTGQGYEQYF
>TRBJ1-2|TRBV11-2|-
CASSLGLRANYGYTF
>TRBJ1-2|TRBV9|-
CASSTGTWHLGYGYTF
>TRBJ1-3|TRBV20-1|-
CSASPLKLSGNTIYF
>TRBJ2-2|TRBV29-1|TRBD1
CSVEDRGTGDTGELFF